These T cell receptor beta chains were read from a single sample in a study of glioma-infiltrating T cells after dendritic cell vaccination. Sequenced by immunoSEQ multiplex PCR; TCRdb stores in-frame clones only, minus some. The sample holds around 72,000 clones, 65% to 90% seen once. Sequences were derived from blood, sampled before dendritic cell vaccination. These TCRs come from a human donor with glioblastoma. The CDR3 runs from the conserved cysteine through the conserved F or W. The order of the fields is clone size, CDR3 length, V gene, J gene, D gene, CDR3 protein, CDR3 DNA. The D gene is left open where the match is weak. A row's size may be missing; if present it is once, few, many or a size class.

-	14	TRBV6-1	TRBJ1-2	TRBD1	CASRADREDYGYTF	TGTGCCAGCAGGGCTGACAGGGAAGACTATGGCTACACCTTC
-	15	TRBV5-6	TRBJ1-1	-	CASSLERGRNTEAFF	TGTGCCAGCAGCTTGGAAAGGGGCAGGAACACTGAAGCTTTCTTT
once	14	TRBV30	TRBJ2-1	-	CAWTSRRGAYEQFF	TGTGCCTGGACCTCCCGCCGGGGGGCTTATGAGCAGTTCTTC
-	15	TRBV7-2	TRBJ2-7	TRBD1	CASSFLTGISYEQYF	TGTGCCAGCAGCTTTCTGACAGGGATCTCCTACGAGCAGTACTTC
few	13	TRBV11-2	TRBJ2-7	-	CASSPTLGGEQYF	TGTGCCAGCAGTCCAACGTTGGGGGGCGAGCAGTACTTC
-	14	TRBV7-8	TRBJ1-3	-	CASSVGGVGNTIYF	TGTGCCAGCAGCGTCGGGGGTGTTGGAAACACCATATATTTT
-	16	TRBV7-2	TRBJ1-1	-	CASSPSLGRGNTEAFF	TGTGCCAGCAGCCCTTCACTCGGCAGGGGTAACACTGAAGCTTTCTTT
-	14	TRBV18	TRBJ1-1	-	CASSPEFSYPEAFF	TGTGCCAGCTCACCCGAATTCTCCTACCCAGAAGCTTTCTTT
once	14	TRBV7-6	TRBJ2-2	-	CASSRTVNTGELFF	TGTGCCAGCAGCCGGACAGTGAACACCGGGGAGCTGTTTTTT
-	15	TRBV11-1	TRBJ2-7	-	CASSRNSPTSYEQYF	TGTGCCAGCAGCCGTAACAGCCCTACCTCCTACGAGCAGTACTTC
few	13	TRBV10-3	TRBJ1-2	TRBD1	CAISTGTGDRYTF	TGTGCCATCAGCACCGGGACAGGGGATCGCTACACCTTC
-	15	TRBV16	TRBJ1-1	TRBD1	CASSQSTGRNTEAFF	TGTGCCAGCAGCCAATCGACAGGGAGGAACACTGAAGCTTTCTTT
-	14	TRBV7-5	TRBJ2-1	-	CASSPPEGSVEQFF	TGTGCCAGCAGCCCCCCAGAGGGTTCGGTTGAGCAGTTCTTC
few	15	TRBV7-2	TRBJ2-7	-	CASSLERTGPYEQYF	TGTGCCAGCAGCTTAGAACGAACAGGGCCCTACGAGCAGTACTTC
-	13	TRBV7-9	TRBJ2-1	-	CASSSRQENEQFF	TGTGCCAGCAGCTCCCGACAGGAAAATGAGCAGTTCTTC
medium-sized	15	TRBV27	TRBJ2-1	-	CASTQTSSPYNEQFF	TGTGCCAGCACCCAGACTAGTTCACCCTACAATGAGCAGTTCTTC
-	12	TRBV5-6	TRBJ1-2	-	CASSSSNYGYTF	TGTGCCAGCAGCTCCTCCAACTATGGCTACACCTTC
-	14	TRBV9	TRBJ1-1	-	CASSVVGTPSEAFF	TGTGCCAGCAGCGTAGTTGGGACACCCTCTGAAGCTTTCTTT
-	11	TRBV20-1	TRBJ2-1	-	CSARDYNEQFF	TGCAGTGCTCGGGACTACAATGAGCAGTTCTTC
-	18	TRBV5-6	TRBJ1-2	TRBD1	CASSPTTGFSPINYGYTF	TGTGCCAGCAGCCCTACGACAGGGTTCAGCCCAATTAACTATGGCTACACCTTC
-	15	TRBV27	TRBJ1-3	-	CASSPTFYSGNTIYF	TGTGCCAGCAGTCCTACCTTCTACTCTGGAAACACCATATATTTT
-	20	TRBV4-3	TRBJ2-1	-	CASSRTTVGPTTSSYNEQFF	TGCGCCAGCAGCCGGACGACCGTGGGCCCCACTACTAGCTCCTACAATGAGCAGTTCTTC
-	13	TRBV2	TRBJ2-7	-	CAITRQDSYEQYF	TGTGCCATCACCCGACAGGACTCCTACGAGCAGTACTTC
few	13	TRBV5-5	TRBJ1-1	-	CASSLFWEPEAFF	TGTGCCAGCAGCTTGTTTTGGGAGCCTGAAGCTTTCTTT
few	14	TRBV30	TRBJ1-2	-	CAWSVYRTNYGYTF	TGTGCCTGGAGTGTATACAGGACAAACTATGGCTACACCTTC
-	15	TRBV28	TRBJ1-2	TRBD1	CASSLSYRGSYGYTF	TGTGCCAGCAGTTTGTCCTACAGGGGGTCCTATGGCTACACCTTC
-	14	TRBV4-1	TRBJ2-7	TRBD1	CASSPADRAYEQYF	TGCGCCAGCAGCCCTGCTGACAGGGCCTACGAGCAGTACTTC
-	15	TRBV5-4	TRBJ1-6	-	CASSDLQGYNSPLHF	TGTGCCAGCAGCGACCTTCAGGGCTATAATTCACCCCTCCACTTT
-	13	TRBV2	TRBJ1-1	-	CASRGDGNTEAFF	TGTGCCAGCAGAGGAGACGGGAACACTGAAGCTTTCTTT